The entry below gives a single T cell receptor (beta chain) sequence along with its context. The antigen remains undetermined. At baseline, cycle 4 day 1, and cycle 7 day 1, blood was sampled. The data derive from a study of OX40 agonist ivuxolimab in advanced cancers. Across the study: An agonistic human IgG2 monoclonal antibody against OX40 (CD134) was given. Whole-study findings and limits: Researchers did not determine the expanded peripheral T cells' antigen specificity. With doses of 0.1 to 3.0 mg/kg, CD4+ and CD8+ blood T cells had undergone clonal expansion by week 6.

Per germline, CDR1 SGHNT and CDR2 YENEEA. This CDR3 comprises 19 residues. V shed 5 bases and J 0 bases; nucleotides not matched to a gene: 7. TCRdb's copy holds only in-frame clones and misses some; the assay was immunoSEQ multiplex PCR. Of tens of thousands of clones in the sample, roughly 90% were seen once. The clonotype originates from an adult with an advanced solid tumor such as melanoma, head and neck, liver or kidney cancer. The chain recombines TRBV11-3 with TRBJ2-2, with 15 bases matching TRBD2. Material: CD4+ or CD8+ T cells sorted from blood, obtained in a trial of the OX40 agonist ivuxolimab. This CDR3 is CASSGGTSGRSPNTGELFF. The CDR3 bases are TGTGCCAGCAGCGGAGGGACTAGCGGGAGGTCCCCGAACACCGGGGAGCTGTTTTTT.